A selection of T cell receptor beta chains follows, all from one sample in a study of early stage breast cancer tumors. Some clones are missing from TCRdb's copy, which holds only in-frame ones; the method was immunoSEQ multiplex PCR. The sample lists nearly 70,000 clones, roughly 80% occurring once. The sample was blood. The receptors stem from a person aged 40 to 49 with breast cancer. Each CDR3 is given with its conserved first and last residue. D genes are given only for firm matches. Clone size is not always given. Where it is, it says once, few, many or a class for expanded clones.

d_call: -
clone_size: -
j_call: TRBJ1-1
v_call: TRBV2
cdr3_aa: CASSEGQGNTEAFF
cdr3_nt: TGTGCCAGCAGTGAAGGGCAGGGGAACACTGAAGCTTTCTTT

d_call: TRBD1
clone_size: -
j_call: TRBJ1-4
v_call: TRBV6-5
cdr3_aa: CASSRQGSTNEKLFF
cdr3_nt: TGTGCCAGCAGTCGACAGGGTTCCACTAATGAAAAACTGTTTTTT

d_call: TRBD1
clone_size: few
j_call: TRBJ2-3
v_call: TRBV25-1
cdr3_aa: CASRDSGTDTQYF
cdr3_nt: TGTGCCAGCCGGGACAGTGGAACAGATACGCAGTATTTT

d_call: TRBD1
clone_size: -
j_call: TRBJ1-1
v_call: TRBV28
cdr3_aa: CASSSDREERSTEAFF
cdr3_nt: TGTGCCAGCAGTTCGGACAGGGAGGAGAGGAGCACTGAAGCTTTCTTT

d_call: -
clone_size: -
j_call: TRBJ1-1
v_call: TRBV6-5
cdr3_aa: CASSYSNRNTEAFF
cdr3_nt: TGTGCCAGCAGTTACTCAAACAGGAACACTGAAGCTTTCTTT

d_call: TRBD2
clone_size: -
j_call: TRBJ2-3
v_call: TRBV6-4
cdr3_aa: CASSETGTSGTDTQYF
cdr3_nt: TGTGCCAGCAGTGAAACCGGGACTAGCGGCACAGATACGCAGTATTTT

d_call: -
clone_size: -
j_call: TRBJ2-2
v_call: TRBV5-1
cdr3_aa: CASSLAGRGSGELFF
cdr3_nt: TGCGCCAGCAGCTTGGCCGGTAGGGGGTCCGGGGAGCTGTTTTTT

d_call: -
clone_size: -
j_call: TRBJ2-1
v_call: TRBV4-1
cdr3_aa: CASSQAGDSPWFF
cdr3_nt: TGCGCCAGCAGCCAAGCGGGGGATTCTCCCTGGTTCTTC

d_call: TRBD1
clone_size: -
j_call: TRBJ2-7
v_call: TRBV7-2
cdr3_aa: CASRHPGTGISYEQYF
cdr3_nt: TGTGCCAGCAGACATCCCGGGACAGGGATCTCCTACGAGCAGTACTTC

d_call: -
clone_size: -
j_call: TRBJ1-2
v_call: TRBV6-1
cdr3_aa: CASSDPRGYGYTF
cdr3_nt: TGTGCCAGCAGTGACCCCCGAGGCTATGGCTACACCTTC

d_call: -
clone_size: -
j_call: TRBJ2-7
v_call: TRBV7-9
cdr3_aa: CASSFRDLSYEQYF
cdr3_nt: TGTGCCAGCAGCTTCCGGGATTTATCCTACGAGCAGTACTTC

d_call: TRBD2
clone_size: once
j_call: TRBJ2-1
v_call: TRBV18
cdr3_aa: CASSPPAGVDPEQFF
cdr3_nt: TGTGCCAGCTCACCACCAGCGGGAGTAGACCCTGAGCAGTTCTTC

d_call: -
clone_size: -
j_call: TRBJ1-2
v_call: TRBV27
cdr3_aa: CASSPAGFGYTF
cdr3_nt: TGTGCCAGCAGTCCCGCGGGCTTCGGCTACACCTTC

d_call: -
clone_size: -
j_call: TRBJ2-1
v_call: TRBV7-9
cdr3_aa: CASSLVAVGYNEQFF
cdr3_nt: TGTGCCAGCAGTTTAGTGGCAGTGGGCTACAATGAGCAGTTCTTC

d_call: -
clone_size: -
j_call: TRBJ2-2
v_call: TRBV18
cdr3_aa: CASTLQNTGELFF
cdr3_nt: TGTGCCAGCACACTACAGAACACCGGGGAGCTGTTTTTT

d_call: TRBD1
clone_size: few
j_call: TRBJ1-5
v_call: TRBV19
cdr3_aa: CASMVSDRGNQPQHF
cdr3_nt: TGTGCCAGTATGGTGTCGGACAGGGGCAATCAGCCCCAGCATTTT

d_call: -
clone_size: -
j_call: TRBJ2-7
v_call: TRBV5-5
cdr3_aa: CASSRTITYEQYF
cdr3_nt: TGTGCCAGCAGCAGGACTATTACCTACGAGCAGTACTTC

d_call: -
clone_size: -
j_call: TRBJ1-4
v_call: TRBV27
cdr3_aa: CASRRGYEKLFF
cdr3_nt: TGTGCCAGCAGACGTGGATACGAAAAACTGTTTTTT

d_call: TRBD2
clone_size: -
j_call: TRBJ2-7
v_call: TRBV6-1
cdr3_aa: CASSGLAGGLEQYF
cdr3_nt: TGTGCCAGCAGTGGTCTAGCGGGAGGCCTCGAGCAGTACTTC

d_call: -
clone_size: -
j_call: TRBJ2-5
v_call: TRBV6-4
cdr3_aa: CASSYELGETQYF
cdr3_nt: TGTGCCAGCAGTTACGAGCTTGGGGAGACCCAGTACTTC

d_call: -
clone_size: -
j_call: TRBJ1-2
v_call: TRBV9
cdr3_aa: CASSVVPGSGYTF
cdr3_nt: TGTGCCAGCAGCGTAGTGCCCGGGAGCGGCTACACCTTC

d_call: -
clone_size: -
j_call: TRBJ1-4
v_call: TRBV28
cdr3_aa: CASSLGGNRVSEKLFF
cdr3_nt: TGTGCCAGCAGTTTAGGGGGAAACAGGGTTTCTGAAAAACTGTTTTTT